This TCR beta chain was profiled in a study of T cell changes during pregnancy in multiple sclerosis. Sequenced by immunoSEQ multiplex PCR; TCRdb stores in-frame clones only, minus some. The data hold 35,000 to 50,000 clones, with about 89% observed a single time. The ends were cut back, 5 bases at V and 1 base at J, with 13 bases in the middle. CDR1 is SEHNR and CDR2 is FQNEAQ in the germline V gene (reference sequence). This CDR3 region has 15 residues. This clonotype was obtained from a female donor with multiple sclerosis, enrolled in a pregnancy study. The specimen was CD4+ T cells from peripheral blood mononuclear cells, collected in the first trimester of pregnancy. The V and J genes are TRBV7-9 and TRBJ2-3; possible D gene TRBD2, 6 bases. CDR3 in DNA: TGTGCCAGCAGCGTCTCTAGCGCCCGCACAGATACGCAGTATTTT. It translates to CASSVSSARTDTQYF.